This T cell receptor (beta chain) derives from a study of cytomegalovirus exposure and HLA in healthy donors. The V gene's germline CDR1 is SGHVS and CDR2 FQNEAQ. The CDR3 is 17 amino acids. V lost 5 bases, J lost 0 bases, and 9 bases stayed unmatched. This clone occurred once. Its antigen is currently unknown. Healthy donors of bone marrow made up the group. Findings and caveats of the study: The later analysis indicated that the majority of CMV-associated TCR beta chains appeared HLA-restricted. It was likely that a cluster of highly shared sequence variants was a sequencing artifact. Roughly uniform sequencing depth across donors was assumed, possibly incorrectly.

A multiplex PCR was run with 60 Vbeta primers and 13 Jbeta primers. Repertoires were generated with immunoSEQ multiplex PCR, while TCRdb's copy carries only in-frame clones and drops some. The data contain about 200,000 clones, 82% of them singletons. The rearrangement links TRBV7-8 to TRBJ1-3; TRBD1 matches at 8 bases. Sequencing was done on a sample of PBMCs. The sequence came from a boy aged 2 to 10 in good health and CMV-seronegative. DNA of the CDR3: TGTGCCAGCAGCCTCCGGCGGACAGGGACCTCTGGAAACACCATATATTTT. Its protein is CASSLRRTGTSGNTIYF.